These 25 T cell receptor beta chains share one sample of origin, sequenced in a study of shared clonotypes between healthy human individuals (TCRdb year 2020). Library generation was performed with the immunoSEQ multiplex PCR assay. TCRdb took over this immuneACCESS table, retaining in-frame rearrangements with V and J assigned. Such tables are incomplete; in checked studies, under half of the missing clones stem from an unresolved V gene, and the remainder is unexplained. Within this sample are roughly 1,500,000 clones, with 98% to 99% of them counted one time only. Clones ranked in the top ten supply about 0.4% of the sample. Sequenced sample: naive CD4+ T cells sorted from blood. The intended sense of this specimen's cell subset or site label: CD45RA+ positively selected. These TCRs come from a man in his thirties or forties in good health.

A note on this clone: Other nucleotide sequences from this sample produce the same CDR3. The rearrangement links TRBV7-8 to TRBJ2-3; D gene uncertain. The V end lost 0 bases, the J end lost 2 bases, and 3 bases lay between the germline ends. This CDR3 is built from 13 residues. In germline, CDR1 is SGHVS, CDR2 FQNEAQ. The CDR3 sequence: CASSLADTDTQYF. The CDR3 bases are TGTGCCAGCAGCTTAGCGGACACAGATACGCAGTATTTT.

Worth noting for this clone: The same CDR3 arises from other DNA sequences in this sample as well. The chain uses TRBV29-1 and TRBJ2-5; 8 bases map to TRBD2. The CDR3 loop spans 12 amino acids. V shed 6 bases and J 1 base; nucleotides not matched to a gene: 1. Per the germline V gene, CDR1 is SQVTM and CDR2 is ANQGSEA. The CDR3 DNA reads as TGCAGCGTGACTAGCGCCCAAGAGACCCAGTACTTC. Residues: CSVTSAQETQYF.

The rearrangement joins TRBV9 to TRBJ1-2; D gene unclear. The V and J ends lost 3 bases and 4 bases respectively, with 13 bases between them. Germline CDR1 and CDR2: SGDLS and YYNGEE. This CDR3 is built from 14 residues. The CDR3 bases are TGTGCCAGCAGCGCCCCGGGCCATCTCTATGGCTACACCTTC. Translated, it gives CASSAPGHLYGYTF.

This chain links TRBV2 with TRBJ2-4, with 7 bases fitting TRBD1. Germline V gene sequence: CDR1 SNHLY, CDR2 FYNNEI. The CDR3 has 16 residues. With V trimmed by 4 bases and J by 2 bases, 8 bases remained unmatched. Here the CDR3 DNA reads TGTGCCAGCAGTGTAACAAGGACAGGACCCAAAAACATTCAGTACTTC. As protein: CASSVTRTGPKNIQYF.

The rearrangement links TRBV7-8 to TRBJ2-7; D not resolved. From germline, CDR1 is SGHVS and CDR2 FQNEAQ. This CDR3 has 14 residues. V lost 0 bases and J lost 2, with 8 bases in between. As DNA, the CDR3 is TGTGCCAGCAGCTTAGCCGTCTTGGCCTACGAGCAGTACTTC. It translates to CASSLAVLAYEQYF.

This chain joins TRBV6-5 and TRBJ2-4; tentatively, D is TRBD2 (6 bases). Germline CDR1 reads MNHEY; CDR2 reads SVGAGI. There are 14 residues in the CDR3. Trimming cost V 6 bases and J 6 bases, with 15 bases left between them. CDR3 nucleotides: TGTGCCAGCAGCCTCTCGGGACTTGGAAACATTCAGTACTTC. Protein product: CASSLSGLGNIQYF.

As DNA, the CDR3 is TGTGCCAGCACCGCCTTTTTGAGGAGCTCCTACGAGCAGTACTTC. Its protein product is CASTAFLRSSYEQYF. The chain uses TRBV6-1 and TRBJ2-7; D is uncertain. Germline V gene lookup returns CDR1 MNHNS and CDR2 SASEGT. This CDR3 comprises 15 residues. V lost 7 bases and J lost 0, with 16 bases in between.

V and J are TRBV7-9 and TRBJ1-2, with D uncertain. The V end lost 7 bases, the J end lost 8 bases, and 14 bases lay between the germline ends. CDR1 and CDR2 from the germline V gene are SEHNR and FQNEAQ (reference sequence). CDR3 length: 12 residues. DNA for the CDR3: TGTGCCAGCACTCTCACGTTGGGCGGCTACACCTTC. Its protein is CASTLTLGGYTF.

This rearrangement joins TRBV12-5 to TRBJ1-6, with unresolved D. Deletions cut 4 bases from V and 7 bases from J, with 11 bases between. CDR1 and CDR2 (germline): LGHNT, FRNRAP. This CDR3 spans 14 amino acids. CDR3 protein: CASGSRAQNSPLHF. The CDR3 nucleotides are TGTGCTAGTGGTTCCCGGGCCCAGAATTCACCCCTCCACTTT.

The chain joins TRBV6-1 to TRBJ1-1, with a tentative D call TRBD1 (5 bases). This CDR3 has 13 residues. Trimming shortened V by 6 bases and J by 3 bases, and 11 bases separated the two germline ends. Germline lookup yields CDR1 MNHNS and CDR2 SASEGT. The CDR3 region is CASSAGVYTEAFF. In DNA, the CDR3 is TGTGCCAGCAGCGCGGGGGTTTACACTGAAGCTTTCTTT.

The J gene is TRBJ1-1, the V gene TRBV6-1; D remains unclear. The V and J ends lost 0 bases and 0 bases respectively, with 11 bases between them. Germline lookup yields CDR1 MNHNS and CDR2 SASEGT. This CDR3 has 16 amino acids. The CDR3 protein is CASSEALWEMNTEAFF. In DNA form, the CDR3 reads TGTGCCAGCAGTGAAGCGCTGTGGGAAATGAACACTGAAGCTTTCTTT.

The genes are TRBV7-2 and TRBJ1-1; D is unresolved. V lost 5 bases and J lost 8, with 15 bases in between. CDR3 size: 13 residues. Looked up from germline, CDR1 is SGHTA and CDR2 is FQGNSA. The CDR3 DNA is TGTGCCAGCAGCGTCCGGTCTCCCACGGAAGCTTTCTTT. Amino acid sequence: CASSVRSPTEAFF.

The chain links TRBV2 to TRBJ2-1; D uncertain. Germline-derived CDR1 and CDR2 are SNHLY and FYNNEI. V gave up 1 base and J gave up 12 bases, with 13 bases separating them. The CDR3 sequence is 13 residues long. The CDR3 DNA follows: TGTGCCAGCAGTGAAGAACCAAGTCGCGGGCAGTTCTTC. Residues: CASSEEPSRGQFF.

About this clone itself: Other DNA sequences in this sample translate to the same CDR3. V usage is TRBV29-1 and J usage is TRBJ2-3; D possibly matches TRBD1 or TRBD2 (6 bases each). Between the trimmed V and J ends, which lost 6 bases and 3 bases, there was a span of 10 bases. Per germline, CDR1 SQVTM and CDR2 ANQGSEA. This CDR3 is 12 amino acids long. The CDR3 region has the DNA TGCAGCGTCGAGGGGGGAACAGATACGCAGTATTTT. Protein: CSVEGGTDTQYF.

The chain uses TRBV9 and TRBJ2-3; perhaps TRBD2 as D (6 bases). The V gene lost 0 bases and the J gene lost 0 bases, with 11 bases spanning the gap. This CDR3 is built from 16 residues. The germline gives CDR1 SGDLS, CDR2 YYNGEE. CDR3 protein: CASSVGGSGSTDTQYF. CDR3 DNA: TGTGCCAGCAGCGTAGGAGGTAGCGGTAGCACAGATACGCAGTATTTT. Complete variable domain (other parts from reference TRBV9 and TRBJ2-3): DSGVTQTPKHLITATGQRVTLRCSPRSGDLSVYWYQQSLDQGLQFLIQYYNGEERAKGNILERFSAQQFPDLHSELNLSSLELGDSALYFCASSVGGSGSTDTQYFGPGTRLTVL.

J is TRBJ2-3 and V is TRBV2; D may be TRBD2 (5 bases). CDR3 size: 15 residues. Trimming removed 8 bases at V and 0 bases at J, with 15 bases between. Germline V lookup: CDR1 SNHLY, CDR2 FYNNEI. The CDR3 DNA reads TGTGCCAGCGGGTCATACGGGATGAGCACAGATACGCAGTATTTT. This gives the protein CASGSYGMSTDTQYF. The whole variable domain, remainder taken from reference TRBV2 and TRBJ2-3, is EPEVTQTPSHQVTQMGQEVILRCVPISNHLYFYWYRQILGQKVEFLVSFYNNEISEKSEIFDDQFSVERPDGSNFTLKIRSTKLEDSAMYFCASGSYGMSTDTQYFGPGTRLTVL.

The J gene is TRBJ1-4, the V gene TRBV5-1; the match to TRBD1 covers 7 bases. The trim removed 4 bases at V and 3 bases at J, leaving 6 bases unmatched. Germline V CDR1 and CDR2: SGHRS, YFSETQ. The CDR3 consists of 15 residues. For the CDR3, the DNA is TGCGCCAGCAGCCTGACAGGGACGCCTAATGAAAAACTGTTTTTT. Residues: CASSLTGTPNEKLFF.

V is TRBV19 and J is TRBJ2-1, with no clear D. The ends were cut back, 6 bases at V and 2 bases at J, with 14 bases in the middle. This CDR3 comprises 15 residues. Germline V gene lookup returns CDR1 LNHDA and CDR2 SQIVND (reference sequence). The CDR3 here is CASSELARPYNEQFF. The DNA for the CDR3 is TGTGCCAGTAGCGAACTGGCCAGACCCTACAATGAGCAGTTCTTC.

The chain is built from TRBV11-3 and TRBJ2-7, with TRBD2 matching over 7 bases. In germline, CDR1 is SGHNT, CDR2 YENEEA. The V gene end was trimmed by 5 bases and the J gene end by 1 base; junction bases not matched to a gene: 8. CDR3 length: 15 amino acids. This chain's CDR3 is CASSTSGTTSYEQYF. CDR3 DNA sequence: TGTGCCAGCAGCACCAGCGGGACTACATCCTACGAGCAGTACTTC.

This clone is a singleton in its sample. The V gene is TRBV11-2, the J gene TRBJ2-1; D uncertain. V was shortened by 1 base and J by 6 bases, with 4 bases between the two germline ends. The CDR3 sequence is 12 residues long. Germline CDR1 SGHAT, CDR2 FQNNGV. CDR3 sequence reads: CASSLAANEQFF. The CDR3 bases are TGTGCCAGCAGCTTAGCTGCCAATGAGCAGTTCTTC.

This clone occurred once. The chain joins TRBV6-4 to TRBJ2-1, with 13 bases that match TRBD2. CDR1 MRHNA and CDR2 SNTAGT come from the germline V gene. The CDR3 consists of 15 residues. V shed 4 bases, J shed 10 bases, and the junction held 7 bases outside the gene matches. CDR3 sequence reads: CASSAGLAGVREQFF. CDR3 DNA: TGTGCCAGCAGTGCCGGACTAGCGGGAGTTCGGGAGCAGTTCTTC.

V is TRBV4-3 and J is TRBJ2-1, with D possibly TRBD2 on 6 matching bases. V gave up 0 bases and J gave up 9 bases, with 18 bases separating them. The CDR3 has 16 residues. The germline gives CDR1 LGHNA, CDR2 YSLEER. CDR3 protein: CASSQDGGTQEGEQFF. CDR3 sequence (DNA): TGCGCCAGCAGCCAAGATGGGGGGACGCAGGAGGGTGAGCAGTTCTTC.

As for this clone: Distinct nucleotide sequences in the sample also encode this CDR3. The chain is built from TRBV9 and TRBJ2-3; D ambiguous. The CDR3 totals 13 residues. Germline V gives CDR1 SGDLS, CDR2 YYNGEE. V was shortened by 0 bases and J by 0 bases, with 2 bases between the two germline ends. CDR3 nucleotide sequence: TGTGCCAGCAGCGTAGTAAGCACAGATACGCAGTATTTT. Protein sequence: CASSVVSTDTQYF.

The chain couples TRBV9 to TRBJ2-7; no firm D call. V was pared by 4 bases and J by 4 bases, with 9 bases between. In germline, CDR1 is SGDLS, CDR2 YYNGEE. This CDR3 region has 12 residues. Here the CDR3 reads CASSRDRYEQYF. The CDR3, as DNA: TGTGCCAGCAGCCGTGACCGATACGAGCAGTACTTC.

V usage is TRBV10-3 and J usage is TRBJ1-1; D unresolved. The CDR3 covers 12 residues. The germline V gene has CDR1 ENHRY and CDR2 SYGVKD. V was shortened by 4 bases and J by 0 bases, with 3 bases between the two germline ends. The CDR3 DNA follows: TGTGCCATCAGTGTCATGAACACTGAAGCTTTCTTT. It is translated as CAISVMNTEAFF.